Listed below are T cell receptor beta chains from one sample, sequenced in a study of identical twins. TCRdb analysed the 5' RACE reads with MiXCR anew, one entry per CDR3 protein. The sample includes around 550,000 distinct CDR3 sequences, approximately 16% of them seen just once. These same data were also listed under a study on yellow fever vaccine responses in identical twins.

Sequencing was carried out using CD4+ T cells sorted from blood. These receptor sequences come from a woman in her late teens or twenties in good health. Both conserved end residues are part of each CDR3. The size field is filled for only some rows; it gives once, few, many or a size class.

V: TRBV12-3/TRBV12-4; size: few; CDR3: CASSQQGIANEKLFF
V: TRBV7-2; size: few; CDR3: CASSRSGSYEQFF
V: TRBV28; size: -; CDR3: CASSTHRRGSLSNQPQHF
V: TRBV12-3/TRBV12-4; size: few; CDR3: CASSRDGSALNEQFF
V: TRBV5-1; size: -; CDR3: CASSPNEGSLQIQETQYF
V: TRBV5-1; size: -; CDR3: CASSLGDSLNEQFF
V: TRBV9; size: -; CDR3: CASSTRLAGDYYNEQFF
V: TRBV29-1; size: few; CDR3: CSGGTVNNEQFF
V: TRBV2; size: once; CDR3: CASSEVGRDRLLWQYF
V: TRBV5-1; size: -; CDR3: CASSGGLEGQETQYF